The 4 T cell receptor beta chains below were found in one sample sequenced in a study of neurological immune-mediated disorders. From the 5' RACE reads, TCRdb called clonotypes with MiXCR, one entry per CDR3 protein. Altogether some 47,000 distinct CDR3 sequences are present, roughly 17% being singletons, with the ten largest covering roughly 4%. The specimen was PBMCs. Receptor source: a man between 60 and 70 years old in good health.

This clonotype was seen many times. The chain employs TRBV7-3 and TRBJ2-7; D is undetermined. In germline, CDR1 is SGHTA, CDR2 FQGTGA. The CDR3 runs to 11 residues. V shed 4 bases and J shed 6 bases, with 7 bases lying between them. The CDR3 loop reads CASSSRPEQYF. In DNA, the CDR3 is TGTGCCAGCAGCTCCCGCCCCGAGCAGTACTTC.

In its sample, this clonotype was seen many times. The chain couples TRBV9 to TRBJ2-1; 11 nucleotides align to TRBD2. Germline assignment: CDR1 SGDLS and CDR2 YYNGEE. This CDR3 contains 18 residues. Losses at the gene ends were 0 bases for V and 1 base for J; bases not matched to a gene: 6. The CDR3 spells CASSVGLAGLKSYNEQFF. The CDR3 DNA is TGTGCCAGCAGCGTAGGACTAGCGGGATTAAAGTCCTACAATGAGCAGTTCTTC.

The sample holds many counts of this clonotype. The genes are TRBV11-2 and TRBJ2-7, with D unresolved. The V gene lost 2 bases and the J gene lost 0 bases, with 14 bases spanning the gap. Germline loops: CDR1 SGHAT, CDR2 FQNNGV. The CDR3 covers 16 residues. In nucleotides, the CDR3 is TGTGCCAGCAGCTTATTCCCAGAGTTAAGCTCCTACGAGCAGTACTTC. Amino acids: CASSLFPELSSYEQYF.

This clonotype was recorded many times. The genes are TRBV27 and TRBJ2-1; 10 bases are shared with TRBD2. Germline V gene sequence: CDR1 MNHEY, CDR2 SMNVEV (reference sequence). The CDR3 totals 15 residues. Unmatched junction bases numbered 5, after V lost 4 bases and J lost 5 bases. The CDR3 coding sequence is TGTGCCAGCAGTTCCGGGACTAGCGCTAACAATGAGCAGTTCTTC. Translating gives CASSSGTSANNEQFF.